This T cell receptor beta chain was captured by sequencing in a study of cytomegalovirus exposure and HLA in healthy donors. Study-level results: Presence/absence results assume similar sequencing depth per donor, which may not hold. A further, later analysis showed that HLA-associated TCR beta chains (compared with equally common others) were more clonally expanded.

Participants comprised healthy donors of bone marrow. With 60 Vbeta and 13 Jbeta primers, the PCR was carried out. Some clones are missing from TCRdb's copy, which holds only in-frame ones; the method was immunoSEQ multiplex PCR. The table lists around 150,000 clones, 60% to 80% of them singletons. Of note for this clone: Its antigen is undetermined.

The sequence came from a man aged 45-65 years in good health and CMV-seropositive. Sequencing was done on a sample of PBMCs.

The CDR3 is CASSSGGWLSYGYTF. The DNA of the CDR3 is TGTGCCAGCAGTTCTGGGGGGTGGTTGTCTTATGGCTACACCTTC. The chain links TRBV28 to TRBJ1-2; tentative D call: TRBD1 (5 bases). CDR1 and CDR2 (germline): MDHEN, SYDVKM. This CDR3 spans 15 amino acids. The V gene lost 4 bases and the J gene lost 5 bases, with 17 bases spanning the gap.